This T cell receptor beta chain was captured in a study of blood T cell repertoires in COVID-19. Study context: Sources were T cells, B-cell-depleted T cells, or PBMCs; the material itself was cDNA or gDNA.

Clones were read by immunoSEQ multiplex PCR, and TCRdb kept only the in-frame ones, dropping some. Counted here are roughly 160,000 clones, around 83% occurring once; the ten biggest clones make up roughly a fifth. The CDR3 spans 17 residues. V lost 0 bases and J lost 1, with 15 bases in between. Sequencing input: peripheral blood. The chain uses TRBV6-7 and TRBJ1-2; tentative D call: TRBD1 (5 bases). TRBV6-7 belongs to the ORF category, with a function that is uncertain. This clonotype originated in an older woman who had recovered from COVID-19. CDR3 loop: CASSYSQGPLYNYGYTF. CDR3 in DNA: TGTGCCAGCAGTTACTCCCAGGGCCCACTTTATAACTATGGCTACACCTTC.